What follows are 18 T cell receptor beta chains derived from one specimen sequenced in a study of TIL therapy for anti-PD-1-resistant metastatic lung cancer. The immunoSEQ assay was v3. The method was immunoSEQ multiplex PCR; TCRdb's version includes in-frame clones alone and lacks a portion of them. The table lists 50,000 to 60,000 clones, 71% of them singletons. Time point meaning: pre-treatment sample, taken before nivolumab and TIL therapy. Pleural nodules or supraclavicular lymph nodes made up most of the excised metastases sampled. This specimen consisted of tumor tissue, obtained at baseline. These receptors were obtained from a person between 30 and 79 years old with non-small cell lung cancer.

The CDR3 reads CASRGDRARGNSPLHF. CDR3 nucleotides: TGTGCCAGTAGAGGAGACAGGGCGAGGGGGAATTCACCCCTCCACTTT. V and J are TRBV19 and TRBJ1-6, with 7 bases identical to TRBD1. The junction had 12 bases not matched to a gene; V was cut back by 6 bases and J by 7 bases. The CDR3 extends over 16 amino acids. In germline, CDR1 is LNHDA, CDR2 SQIVND (reference sequence).

The CDR3 DNA reads as TGTGCCAGCAGTTATGTTGGAGGGTATCTTGCCTACGAGCAGTACTTC. This codes for CASSYVGGYLAYEQYF. The chain links TRBV27 to TRBJ2-7, with a tentative D call TRBD2 (6 bases). V was pared by 4 bases and J by 2 bases, with 18 bases between. From germline, CDR1 is MNHEY and CDR2 SMNVEV (reference sequence). The CDR3 is made up of 16 amino acids.

V is TRBV6-5 and J is TRBJ2-5; 9 nucleotides line up with TRBD1. Germline lookup yields CDR1 MNHEY and CDR2 SVGAGI. This CDR3 region has 15 residues. V was pared by 7 bases and J by 4 bases, with 10 bases of the junction left unmatched. The CDR3 loop reads CASTPLGTGRETQYF. The CDR3 nucleotides read TGTGCCAGCACCCCATTGGGGACAGGGAGAGAGACCCAGTACTTC.

In this sample, this clone turned up once. V and J are TRBV29-1 and TRBJ2-3; TRBD1 matches at 8 bases. The CDR3 spans 12 residues. Germline lookup yields CDR1 SQVTM and CDR2 ANQGSEA. The trim removed 8 bases at V and 6 bases at J, leaving 7 bases unmatched. CDR3 DNA: TGCAGCCCTCAGGGGGCGGGTGATACGCAGTATTTT. This gives the protein CSPQGAGDTQYF.

The chain carries TRBV21-1 and TRBJ1-2. TRBV21-1 is a pseudogene segment. This CDR3 has 18 amino acids. CDR3 nucleotide sequence: TGTGCCAGCAGCAAAGCCCCCATTCGGGGGGCAGGACTCTATGGCTACACCTTC. Amino acids: CASSKAPIRGAGLYGYTF.

The CDR3 region has the DNA TGTGCCAGCAGTGCCCGGGATACAGGTTTTTACGAGCAGTACTTC. It specifies CASSARDTGFYEQYF. V usage is TRBV6-1 and J usage is TRBJ2-7; D may correspond to TRBD1 or TRBD2 (5 bases each). The germline V and J ends were trimmed by 4 bases and 4 bases, with 17 bases remaining between them. The CDR3 runs to 15 residues. Germline V lookup: CDR1 MNHNS, CDR2 SASEGT.

This chain joins TRBV19 and TRBJ1-2; the D is unclear. This CDR3 region has 12 residues. Per germline, CDR1 LNHDA and CDR2 SQIVND (reference sequence). Between the trimmed V and J ends, which lost 9 bases and 5 bases, there was a span of 13 bases. The CDR3 is CASQPAHYGYTF. CDR3 DNA sequence: TGTGCCAGCCAGCCCGCCCATTATGGCTACACCTTC.

The rearrangement uses TRBV6-4 and TRBJ2-1, with 9 bases lining up with TRBD2. V was pared by 4 bases and J by 3 bases, with 7 bases of the junction left unmatched. This CDR3 comprises 16 residues. Germline-derived CDR1 and CDR2 are MRHNA and SNTAGT. The CDR3, as DNA: TGTGCCAGCAGTGGACCCTCTAGCGGGGACTACAATGAGCAGTTCTTC. This gives the protein CASSGPSSGDYNEQFF.

This sequence joins TRBV7-6 and TRBJ2-3; the D gene is possibly TRBD2 (6 bases). Deletions cut 0 bases from V and 3 bases from J, with 13 bases between. Germline values: CDR1 SGHVS, CDR2 FNYEAQ. CDR3 size: 16 residues. CDR3 coding DNA: TGTGCCAGCAGCTTAGCGGTGGGGGGAGAAACAGATACGCAGTATTTT. Amino acid sequence: CASSLAVGGETDTQYF.

CDR3 coding DNA: TGTGCCAGCAGTTTAAGCGGATCCTACGAGCAGTACTTC. It encodes CASSLSGSYEQYF. The rearrangement uses TRBV7-9 and TRBJ2-7, with D perhaps matching TRBD2 (5 bases). The CDR3 covers 13 residues. Germline V gene lookup returns CDR1 SEHNR and CDR2 FQNEAQ (reference sequence). Trimming took 6 bases from V and 1 from J, leaving 10 bases between them. Combining the CDR3 with reference TRBV7-9 and TRBJ2-7 gives the whole variable domain DTGVSQNPRHKITKRGQNVTFRCDPISEHNRLYWYRQTLGQGPEFLTYFQNEAQLEKSRLLSDRFSAERPKGSFSTLEIQRTEQGDSAMYLCASSLSGSYEQYFGPGTRLTVT.

CDR3 in amino acids: CASSLVAGGLTQYF. CDR3 DNA sequence: TGTGCCAGCAGCTTGGTAGCGGGAGGTCTTACGCAGTATTTT. The V call is TRBV5-6, the J call TRBJ2-3; 10 positions agree with TRBD2. Unmatched junction bases numbered 3, after V lost 0 bases and J lost 8 bases. CDR3 length equals 14 residues. Germline-derived CDR1 and CDR2 are SGHDT and YYEEEE.

This clone was found a few times. The rearrangement joins TRBV10-3 to TRBJ1-5; possibly TRBD1 for D (5 bases). The CDR3 loop spans 14 amino acids. With 6 bases removed from V and 0 bases from J, the gap between germline ends came to 9 bases. Germline V CDR1 and CDR2: ENHRY, SYGVKD. CDR3 amino acids: CAISTGYSNQPQHF. The CDR3 bases are TGTGCCATCAGCACAGGTTATAGCAATCAGCCCCAGCATTTT.

With respect to this clone: The sample has other DNA sequences that encode this CDR3 too. This sequence joins TRBV7-3 and TRBJ2-2, with D tentatively TRBD1 (5 bases). The CDR3 covers 13 residues. V dropped 5 bases and J dropped 4 bases, with 8 bases sitting between them. CDR1 is SGHTA, CDR2 FQGTGA, per germline. CDR3 nucleotide sequence: TGTGCCAGCAGCCTCAGGGTCACCGGGGAGCTGTTTTTT. Residues: CASSLRVTGELFF.

The sample holds a few counts of this clone. V and J are TRBV28 and TRBJ2-3; a weak D match, TRBD1 (8 bases). The CDR3 has 15 amino acids. Looked up from germline, CDR1 is MDHEN and CDR2 is SYDVKM. Trimming removed 6 bases from V and 0 bases from J, with 13 bases in between. In nucleotides, the CDR3 is TGTGCCAGCAGAGTACAGGGGGGGAGCACAGATACGCAGTATTTT. The encoded protein is CASRVQGGSTDTQYF.

This clone was counted a single time. V gene TRBV5-1 combines with J gene TRBJ1-2; D is undetermined. This CDR3 comprises 15 residues. Per the germline V gene, CDR1 is SGHRS and CDR2 is YFSETQ. Trimming left V 2 bases short and J 3 bases short, with 14 bases between. The CDR3 nucleotides read TGCGCCAGCAGCTTAGAGGGAGGGTCGTACTATGGCTACACCTTC. This translates into CASSLEGGSYYGYTF.

As for this clone: Mismatch with germline at one junction end may stem from a read error. The CDR3 is CASSVAGTGQNYEQYF. The CDR3 nucleotides read TGTGCCAGCAGCGTAGCGGGGACAGGGCAAAACTACGAGCAGTACTTC. This sequence joins TRBV7-2 and TRBJ2-7; a weak D match, TRBD1 (9 bases). This CDR3 has 16 residues. The V gene's germline CDR1 is SGHTA and CDR2 FQGNSA.

The chain recombines TRBV6-1 with TRBJ2-6; no firm D call. Germline V gene lookup returns CDR1 MNHNS and CDR2 SASEGT. The length of the CDR3 is 20 residues. V lost 2 bases to trimming and J lost 0 bases, with 20 bases between them. The CDR3 nucleotides read TGTGCCAGCAGTGAATTAGTTCGTATTATGGGGATCTCTGGGGCCAACGTCCTGACTTTC. This encodes CASSELVRIMGISGANVLTF.

This clone was seen a few times. This chain connects TRBV28 to TRBJ1-6, with 7 bases identical to TRBD1. Losses at the gene ends were 5 bases for V and 10 bases for J; bases not matched to a gene: 17. This CDR3 region has 17 residues. Germline CDR1 is MDHEN and CDR2 is SYDVKM. The CDR3 DNA follows: TGTGCCAGCAGTCCACCTGCTGGGGGCAGGGGGTGGTCACCCCTCCACTTT. This sequence encodes CASSPPAGGRGWSPLHF.